One and the same sample provided the 23 T cell receptor beta chains below, sequenced in a study of blood T cell repertoires in COVID-19. Measured with immunoSEQ multiplex PCR; TCRdb has only the in-frame clones, and not every one. In the table there are tens of thousands of clones, more than 60% of which are singletons. Material for sequencing was peripheral blood. These receptors originate from a human donor in a cohort sampled during active COVID-19.

V is TRBV20-1 and J is TRBJ1-2; D is perhaps TRBD1 (5 bases). Germline-derived CDR1 and CDR2 are DFQATT and SNEGSKA (reference sequence). The CDR3 has 10 amino acids. Trimming shortened V by 5 bases and J by 8 bases, and 9 bases separated the two germline ends. For the CDR3, the DNA is TGCAGTGCTTTAGGGGAAGGCTACACCTTC. Its protein is CSALGEGYTF.

This rearrangement joins TRBV5-1 to TRBJ1-5, with D unresolved. The CDR3 extends over 17 amino acids. Germline CDR1 SGHRS, CDR2 YFSETQ. Trimming pared 4 bases from V and 2 bases from J, leaving 19 bases between. This CDR3 is CASSPRPLGMGNQPQHF. CDR3 bases: TGCGCCAGCAGCCCTCGGCCCCTCGGGATGGGCAATCAGCCCCAGCATTTT.

Notes on this clone: The same CDR3 can be traced to other DNA sequences in this sample. The J gene is TRBJ2-5, the V gene TRBV5-1; tentatively, D is TRBD1 (6 bases). The length of the CDR3 is 13 residues. In germline, CDR1 is SGHRS, CDR2 YFSETQ. The germline V and J ends were trimmed by 0 bases and 4 bases, with 7 bases remaining between them. The CDR3 spells CASSLVRGETQYF. As DNA, the CDR3 is TGCGCCAGCAGCTTGGTCAGGGGAGAGACCCAGTACTTC.

This rearrangement joins TRBV19 to TRBJ2-2, with D perhaps TRBD1 (6 bases). From germline, CDR1 is LNHDA and CDR2 SQIVND (reference sequence). V lost 10 bases, J lost 0 bases, and 15 bases lay in between. CDR3 length equals 15 residues. The CDR3 is CATAGRTANTGELFF. DNA for the CDR3: TGTGCCACCGCGGGCAGGACAGCGAACACCGGGGAGCTGTTTTTT.

The rearrangement joins TRBV30 to TRBJ2-7; the match to TRBD1 covers 11 bases. The trim removed 5 bases at V and 3 bases at J, leaving 9 bases unmatched. CDR3 length: 15 amino acids. Per the germline V gene, CDR1 is GTSNPN and CDR2 is SVGIG (reference sequence). CDR3 nucleotides: TGTGCCTGGGAAACGGGACAGGGGGTTGGCTACGAGCAGTACTTC. Its protein is CAWETGQGVGYEQYF.

The V call is TRBV14, the J call TRBJ1-1; tentatively, D is TRBD1 (6 bases). The CDR3 is 16 residues long. The V end was cut by 2 bases, the J end by 4 bases, with 17 bases between. CDR1 is SGHDN and CDR2 is FVKESK in the germline V gene. CDR3 protein: CASSQRGFQRGTEAFF. In DNA form, the CDR3 reads TGTGCCAGCAGCCAAAGGGGGTTTCAAAGGGGCACTGAAGCTTTCTTT.

The J gene is TRBJ2-7, the V gene TRBV7-2; 11 nucleotides agree with TRBD2. V lost 3 bases and J lost 2; bases outside the gene matches: 0. The germline V gene has CDR1 SGHTA and CDR2 FQGNSA. This CDR3 comprises 14 residues. CDR3 amino acids: CASSLGLAAYEQYF. CDR3 DNA sequence: TGTGCCAGCAGCTTGGGACTAGCGGCCTACGAGCAGTACTTC.

The chain recombines TRBV7-9 with TRBJ2-1; 8 bases are a match to TRBD1. CDR3 length equals 16 residues. With V trimmed by 8 bases and J by 0 bases, 9 bases remained unmatched. Germline CDR1 and CDR2: SEHNR and FQNEAQ (reference sequence). This CDR3 reads CASGPRGRTSYNEQFF. The CDR3 coding sequence is TGTGCCAGCGGTCCCAGGGGGCGGACCTCCTACAATGAGCAGTTCTTC.

The CDR3 DNA reads as TGTGCCAGCTCACGGGACAGGGCCAATGAGCAGTTCTTC. Translation: CASSRDRANEQFF. The gene calls are TRBV18 and TRBJ2-1; TRBD1 matches at 9 bases. The V and J ends lost 4 bases and 6 bases, in that order; junction bases with no gene match: 1. Germline V gene data show CDR1 as KGHSH and CDR2 as LQKENI. The CDR3 is 13 amino acids.

The chain couples TRBV19 to TRBJ2-1, with D perhaps TRBD2 (5 bases). V was cut by 3 bases and J by 2 bases, with 11 bases left in between. This CDR3 has 15 amino acids. The V gene's germline CDR1 is LNHDA and CDR2 SQIVND (reference sequence). The CDR3 bases are TGTGCCAGTAGTATGAGAAGCGGAACCTACAATGAGCAGTTCTTC. It translates to CASSMRSGTYNEQFF.

This clone has more than one count but fewer than ten. The CDR3 region is CASSQDGAANEKLFF. In DNA, the CDR3 is TGCGCCAGCAGCCAAGATGGGGCAGCTAATGAAAAACTGTTTTTT. The rearrangement joins TRBV4-3 to TRBJ1-4; a possible D gene is TRBD1 (5 bases). CDR1 and CDR2 from the germline V gene are LGHNA and YSLEER. The CDR3 has 15 residues. Trimming took off 0 bases at V and 3 bases at J, with 8 bases between the two ends.

DNA of the CDR3: TGTGCCAGCAGCTTTAACTTGAACACTGAAGCTTTCTTT. This encodes CASSFNLNTEAFF. V is TRBV11-2 and J is TRBJ1-1; the D is unclear. Trimming removed 3 bases from V and 0 bases from J, with 5 bases in between. CDR1 and CDR2 from the germline V gene are SGHAT and FQNNGV. This CDR3 region has 13 residues.

The count of this clone is one. The gene calls are TRBV7-2 and TRBJ2-1; D may be TRBD2 (6 bases). The CDR3 extends over 12 amino acids. Trimming removed 0 bases from V and 11 bases from J, with 8 bases in between. The germline V gene encodes CDR1 SGHTA and CDR2 FQGNSA. CDR3 amino acids: CASSLASGQQFF. CDR3 nucleotides: TGTGCCAGCAGCTTAGCTAGCGGTCAGCAGTTCTTC.

Concerning this clone: This sample also contains other DNA sequences that code for the same CDR3. The V and J genes are TRBV9 and TRBJ1-1, with TRBD1 matching 7 bases. The CDR3 consists of 13 residues. Germline V gene data show CDR1 as SGDLS and CDR2 as YYNGEE. V lost 4 bases, J lost 6 bases, and 6 bases stayed unmatched. CDR3 coding DNA: TGTGCCAGCAGCAAAGACAGGGTGGCTGAAGCTTTCTTT. Its translation: CASSKDRVAEAFF.

This chain connects TRBV7-3 to TRBJ2-2, with 9 positions matching TRBD2. V lost 0 bases and J lost 7; bases outside the gene matches: 6. Germline V gene sequence: CDR1 SGHTA, CDR2 FQGTGA. The CDR3 totals 16 residues. The CDR3 region is CASSLTSSGSVGELFF. Here the CDR3 DNA reads TGTGCCAGCAGCTTAACCAGTAGCGGGAGCGTCGGGGAGCTGTTTTTT.

J is TRBJ1-5 and V is TRBV19; TRBD1 matches at 10 bases. J gave up 6 bases and V 7 bases, and 9 bases lay outside the gene matches. The CDR3 has 15 residues. Per germline, CDR1 LNHDA and CDR2 SQIVND (reference sequence). The CDR3 loop reads CASNSGQGIGQPQHF. DNA for the CDR3: TGTGCCAGTAACTCGGGACAGGGGATCGGTCAGCCCCAGCATTTT.

This clone was found a few times. V is TRBV24-1 and J is TRBJ1-5; no clear D. V lost 3 bases and J lost 3, with 8 bases in between. The CDR3 runs 14 residues. Per the germline V gene, CDR1 is KGHDR and CDR2 is SFDVKD. The CDR3 is CATSDSRLNQPQHF. The CDR3 DNA reads as TGTGCCACCAGTGATAGCCGTCTCAATCAGCCCCAGCATTTT.

The chain recombines TRBV4-3 with TRBJ1-6; the match to TRBD1 covers 9 bases. Germline lookup yields CDR1 LGHNA and CDR2 YSLEER. The CDR3 is made up of 17 amino acids. V shed 2 bases, J shed 4 bases, and the junction held 6 bases outside the gene matches. Written as DNA, the CDR3 is TGCGCCAGCAGCCAAAAGACAGGGGGAGCTTATAATTCACCCCTCCACTTT. Its protein product is CASSQKTGGAYNSPLHF.

V is TRBV4-2 and J is TRBJ2-7; a weak D match, TRBD2 (6 bases). The V end was cut by 5 bases, the J end by 0 bases, with 11 bases between. Germline V gene sequence: CDR1 LGHNA, CDR2 YNFKEQ. The CDR3 consists of 14 residues. The CDR3 reads CASSASDSSYEQYF. As DNA, the CDR3 is TGTGCCAGCAGCGCTAGCGATAGCTCCTACGAGCAGTACTTC.

This chain connects TRBV4-3 to TRBJ2-3; TRBD2 matches 9 bases. The CDR3 sequence is 16 residues long. The V gene's germline CDR1 is LGHNA and CDR2 YSLEER. Trimming took 0 bases from V and 10 from J; bases not matched to a gene: 11. The CDR3 DNA reads TGCGCCAGCAGCCAAGACGCCGGGACTAGCTCTTGGCCGCAGTATTTT. It specifies CASSQDAGTSSWPQYF.

This chain connects TRBV1 to TRBJ1-6; TRBD1 is the table's D call and was not checked against the DNA. TRBV1 is marked as a pseudogene. There are 16 residues in the CDR3. In DNA form, the CDR3 reads TGCACCAGCAGCCAAGATCTGAAGGGGAAGGATTCACCCCTCCACTTT. It specifies CTSSQDLKGKDSPLHF.

The chain joins TRBV5-1 to TRBJ2-5; D possibly corresponds to TRBD1 (5 bases). The CDR3 totals 15 residues. Germline lookup yields CDR1 SGHRS and CDR2 YFSETQ. The V gene lost 0 bases and the J gene lost 4 bases, with 13 bases spanning the gap. The CDR3 sequence: CASSLGGAGAETQYF. CDR3 sequence (DNA): TGCGCCAGCAGCTTGGGTGGGGCTGGGGCAGAGACCCAGTACTTC.

The chain combines TRBV11-2 with TRBJ2-7, with 7 bases identical to TRBD2. The V gene end was trimmed by 1 base and the J gene end by 7 bases; junction bases not matched to a gene: 10. The CDR3 length is 15 residues. CDR1 and CDR2 (germline): SGHAT, FQNNGV. As DNA, the CDR3 is TGTGCCAGCAGCTTAGGAGGGAGGGCGGATAGAGAGCAGTACTTC. Its translation: CASSLGGRADREQYF.